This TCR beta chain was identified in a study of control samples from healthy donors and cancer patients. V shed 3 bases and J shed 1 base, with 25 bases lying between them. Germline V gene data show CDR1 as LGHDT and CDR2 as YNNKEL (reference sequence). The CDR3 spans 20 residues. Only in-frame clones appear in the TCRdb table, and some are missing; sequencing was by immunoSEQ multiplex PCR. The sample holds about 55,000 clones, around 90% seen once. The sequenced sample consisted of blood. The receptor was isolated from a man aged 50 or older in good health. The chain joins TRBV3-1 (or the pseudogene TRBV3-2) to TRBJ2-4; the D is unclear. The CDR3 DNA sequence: TGTGCCAGCAGCCAGGAACCACCCCTGCTAGGGTTGCTGGCCAAAAACATTCAGTACTTC. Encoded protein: CASSQEPPLLGLLAKNIQYF.